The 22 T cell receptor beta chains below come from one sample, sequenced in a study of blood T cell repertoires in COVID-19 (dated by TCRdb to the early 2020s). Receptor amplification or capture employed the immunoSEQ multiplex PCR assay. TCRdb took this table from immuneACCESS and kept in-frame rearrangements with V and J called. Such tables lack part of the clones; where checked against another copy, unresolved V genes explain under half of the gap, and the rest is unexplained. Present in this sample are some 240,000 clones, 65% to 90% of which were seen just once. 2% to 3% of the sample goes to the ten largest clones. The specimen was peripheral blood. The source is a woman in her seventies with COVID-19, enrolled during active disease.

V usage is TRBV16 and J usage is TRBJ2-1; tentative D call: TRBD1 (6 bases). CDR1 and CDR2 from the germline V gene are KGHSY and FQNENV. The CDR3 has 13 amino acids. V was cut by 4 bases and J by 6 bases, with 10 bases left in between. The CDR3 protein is CASSRGQVNEQFF. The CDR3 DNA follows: TGTGCCAGCAGCCGGGGGCAGGTCAATGAGCAGTTCTTC.

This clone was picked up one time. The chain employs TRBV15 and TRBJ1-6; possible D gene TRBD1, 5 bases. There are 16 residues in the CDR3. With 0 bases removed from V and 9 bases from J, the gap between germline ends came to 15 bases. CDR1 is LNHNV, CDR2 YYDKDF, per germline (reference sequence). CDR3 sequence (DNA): TGTGCCACCAGCAGAGATCGGGGGAGGTCCGCTTCACCCCTCCACTTT. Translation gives CATSRDRGRSASPLHF. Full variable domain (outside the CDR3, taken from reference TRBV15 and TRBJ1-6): DAMVIQNPRYQVTQFGKPVTLSCSQTLNHNVMYWYQQKSSQAPKLLFHYYDKDFNNEADTPDNFQSRRPNTSFCFLDIRSPGLGDTAMYLCATSRDRGRSASPLHFGNGTRLTVT.

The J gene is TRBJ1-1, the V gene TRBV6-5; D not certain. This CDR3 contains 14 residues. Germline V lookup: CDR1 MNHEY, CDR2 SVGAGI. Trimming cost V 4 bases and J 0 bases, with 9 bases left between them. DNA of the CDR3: TGTGCCAGCAGTTTCCCGGGGATGAACACTGAAGCTTTCTTT. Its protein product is CASSFPGMNTEAFF.

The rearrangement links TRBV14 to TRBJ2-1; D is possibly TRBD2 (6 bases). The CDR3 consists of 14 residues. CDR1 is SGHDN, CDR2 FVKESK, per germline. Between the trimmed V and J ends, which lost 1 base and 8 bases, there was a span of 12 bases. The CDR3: CASSQGYGEDEQFF. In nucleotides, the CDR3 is TGTGCCAGCAGCCAAGGGTACGGGGAGGATGAGCAGTTCTTC.

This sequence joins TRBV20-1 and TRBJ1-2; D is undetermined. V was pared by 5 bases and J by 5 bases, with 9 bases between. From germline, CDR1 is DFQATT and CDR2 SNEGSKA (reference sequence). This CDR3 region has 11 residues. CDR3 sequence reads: CSALQFYGYTF. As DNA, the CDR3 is TGCAGTGCTTTACAGTTTTATGGCTACACCTTC.

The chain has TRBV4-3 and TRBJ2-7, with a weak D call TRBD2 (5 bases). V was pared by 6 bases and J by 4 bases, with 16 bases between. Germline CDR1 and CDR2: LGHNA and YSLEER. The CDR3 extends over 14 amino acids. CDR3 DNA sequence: TGCGCCAGCAGTCAAAGGACTTACAATTACGAGCAGTACTTC. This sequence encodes CASSQRTYNYEQYF.

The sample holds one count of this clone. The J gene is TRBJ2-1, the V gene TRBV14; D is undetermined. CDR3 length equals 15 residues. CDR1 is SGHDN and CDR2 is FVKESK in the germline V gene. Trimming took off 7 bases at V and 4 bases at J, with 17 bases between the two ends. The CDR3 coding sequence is TGTGCCAGCACACCGGGTCCTACCCTTTACAATGAGCAGTTCTTC. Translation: CASTPGPTLYNEQFF. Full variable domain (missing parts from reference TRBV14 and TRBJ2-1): EAGVTQFPSHSVIEKGQTVTLRCDPISGHDNLYWYRRVMGKEIKFLLHFVKESKQDESGMPNNRFLAERTGGTYSTLKVQPAELEDSGVYFCASTPGPTLYNEQFFGPGTRLTVL.

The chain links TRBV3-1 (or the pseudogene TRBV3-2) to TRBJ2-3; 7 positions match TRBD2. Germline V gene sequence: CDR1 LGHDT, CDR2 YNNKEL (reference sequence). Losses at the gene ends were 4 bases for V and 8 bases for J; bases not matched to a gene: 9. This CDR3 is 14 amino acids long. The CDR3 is CASSPPGGVGTQYF. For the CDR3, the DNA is TGTGCCAGCAGCCCCCCTGGGGGGGTAGGTACGCAGTATTTT.

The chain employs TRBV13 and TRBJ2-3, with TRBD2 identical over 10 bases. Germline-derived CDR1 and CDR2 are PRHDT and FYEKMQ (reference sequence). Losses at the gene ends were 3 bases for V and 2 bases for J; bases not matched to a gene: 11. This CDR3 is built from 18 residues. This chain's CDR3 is CASSFRGPSGSITDTQYF. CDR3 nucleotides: TGTGCCAGCAGCTTTCGGGGACCTAGCGGGAGTATCACAGATACGCAGTATTTT.

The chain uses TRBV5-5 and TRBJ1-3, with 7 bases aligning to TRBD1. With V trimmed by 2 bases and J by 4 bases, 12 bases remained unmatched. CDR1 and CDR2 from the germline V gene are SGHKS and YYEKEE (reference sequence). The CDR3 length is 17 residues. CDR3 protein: CASSFLQKTGLGNTIYF. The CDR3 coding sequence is TGTGCCAGCAGCTTTCTTCAGAAGACAGGGTTGGGAAACACCATATATTTT.

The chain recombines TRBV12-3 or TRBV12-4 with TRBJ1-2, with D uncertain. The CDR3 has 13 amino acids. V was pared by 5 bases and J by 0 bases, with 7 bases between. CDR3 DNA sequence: TGTGCCAGCAGTGCGACTTCTAACTATGGCTACACCTTC. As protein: CASSATSNYGYTF.

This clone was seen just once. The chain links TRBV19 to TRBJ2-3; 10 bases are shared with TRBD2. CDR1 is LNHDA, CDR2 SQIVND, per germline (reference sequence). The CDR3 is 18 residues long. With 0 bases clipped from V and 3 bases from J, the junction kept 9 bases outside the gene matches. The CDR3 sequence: CASSIDVYSGGSTDTQYF. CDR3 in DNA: TGTGCCAGTAGTATAGATGTTTATAGCGGGGGGAGTACAGATACGCAGTATTTT.

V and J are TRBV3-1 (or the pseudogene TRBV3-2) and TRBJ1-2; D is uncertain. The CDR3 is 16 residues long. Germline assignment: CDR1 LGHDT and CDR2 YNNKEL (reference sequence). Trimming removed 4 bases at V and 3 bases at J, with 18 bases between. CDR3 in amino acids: CASSPFNDGGDYGYTF. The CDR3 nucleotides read TGTGCCAGCAGCCCCTTCAATGACGGCGGAGACTATGGCTACACCTTC.

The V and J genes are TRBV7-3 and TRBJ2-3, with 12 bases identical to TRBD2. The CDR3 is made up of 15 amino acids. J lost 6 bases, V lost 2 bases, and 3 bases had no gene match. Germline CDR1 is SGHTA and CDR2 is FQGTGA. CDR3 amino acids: CASSLGLAGSDTQYF. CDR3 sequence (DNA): TGTGCCAGCAGCTTAGGACTAGCGGGATCGGATACGCAGTATTTT.

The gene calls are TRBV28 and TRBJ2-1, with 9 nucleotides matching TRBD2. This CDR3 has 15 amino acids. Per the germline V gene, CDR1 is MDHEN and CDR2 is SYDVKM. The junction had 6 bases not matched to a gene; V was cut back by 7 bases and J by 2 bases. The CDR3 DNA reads TGTGCCAGCACCTTGACTAGCGGACCCTACAATGAGCAGTTCTTC. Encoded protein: CASTLTSGPYNEQFF.

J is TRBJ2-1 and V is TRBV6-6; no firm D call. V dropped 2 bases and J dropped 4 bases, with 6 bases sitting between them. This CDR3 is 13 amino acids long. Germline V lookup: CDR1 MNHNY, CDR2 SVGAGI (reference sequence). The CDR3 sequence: CASSYLSYNEQFF. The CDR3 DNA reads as TGTGCCAGCAGTTACCTTTCTTACAATGAGCAGTTCTTC.

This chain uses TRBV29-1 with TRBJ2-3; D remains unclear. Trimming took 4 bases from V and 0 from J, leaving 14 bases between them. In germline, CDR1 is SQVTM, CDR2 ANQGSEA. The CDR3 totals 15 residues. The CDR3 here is CSVVSIYSSTDTQYF. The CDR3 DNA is TGCAGCGTTGTATCGATCTATTCTAGCACAGATACGCAGTATTTT.

CDR3 protein: CASSLRNTEAFF. CDR3 coding DNA: TGTGCCAGCAGTTTACGGAACACTGAAGCTTTCTTT. This chain links TRBV12-3 or TRBV12-4 with TRBJ1-1, with D hard to call. Trimming removed 2 bases from V and 1 base from J, with 2 bases in between. The CDR3 consists of 12 residues.

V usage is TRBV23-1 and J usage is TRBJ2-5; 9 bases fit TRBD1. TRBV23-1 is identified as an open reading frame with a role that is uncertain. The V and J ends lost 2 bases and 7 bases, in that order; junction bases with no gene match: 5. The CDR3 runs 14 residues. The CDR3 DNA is TGCGCCAGCAGTCAACCTCCGGGACAGGGGACCCAGTACTTC. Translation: CASSQPPGQGTQYF.

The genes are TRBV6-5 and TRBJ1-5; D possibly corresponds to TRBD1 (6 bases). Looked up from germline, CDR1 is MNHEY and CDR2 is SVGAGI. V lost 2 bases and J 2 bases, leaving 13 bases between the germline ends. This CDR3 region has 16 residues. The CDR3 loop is CASSYITGWRNQPQHF. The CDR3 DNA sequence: TGTGCCAGCAGTTACATAACAGGGTGGCGCAATCAGCCCCAGCATTTT.

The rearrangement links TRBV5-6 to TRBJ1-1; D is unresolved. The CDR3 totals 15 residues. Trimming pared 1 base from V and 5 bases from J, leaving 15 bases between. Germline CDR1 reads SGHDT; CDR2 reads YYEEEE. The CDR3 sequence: CASSLTGWTETEAFF. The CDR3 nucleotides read TGTGCCAGCAGCTTGACGGGGTGGACGGAAACTGAAGCTTTCTTT.

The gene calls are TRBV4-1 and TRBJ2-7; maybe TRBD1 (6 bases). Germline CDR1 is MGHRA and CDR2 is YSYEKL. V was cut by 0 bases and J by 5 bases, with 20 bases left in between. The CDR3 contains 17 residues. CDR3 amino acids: CASSQDREQGKRNEQYF. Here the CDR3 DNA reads TGCGCCAGCAGCCAAGATCGGGAACAGGGCAAAAGAAACGAGCAGTACTTC.